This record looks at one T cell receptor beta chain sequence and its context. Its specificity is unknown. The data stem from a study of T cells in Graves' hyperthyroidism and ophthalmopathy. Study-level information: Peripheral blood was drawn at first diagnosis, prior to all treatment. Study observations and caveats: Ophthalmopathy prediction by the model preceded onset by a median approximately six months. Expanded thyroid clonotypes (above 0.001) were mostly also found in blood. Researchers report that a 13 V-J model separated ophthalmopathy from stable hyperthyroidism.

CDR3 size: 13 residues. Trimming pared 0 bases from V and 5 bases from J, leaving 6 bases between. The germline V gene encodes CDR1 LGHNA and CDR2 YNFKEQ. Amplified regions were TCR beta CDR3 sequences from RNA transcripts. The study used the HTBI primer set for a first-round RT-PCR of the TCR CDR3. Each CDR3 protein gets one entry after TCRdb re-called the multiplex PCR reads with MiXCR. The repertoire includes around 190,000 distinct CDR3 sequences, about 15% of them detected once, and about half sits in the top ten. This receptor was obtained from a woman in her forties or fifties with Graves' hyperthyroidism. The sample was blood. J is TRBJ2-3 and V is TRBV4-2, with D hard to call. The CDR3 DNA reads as TGTGCCAGCAGCCAAGATGAAGGAGATACGCAGTATTTT. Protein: CASSQDEGDTQYF.